This TCR beta chain was captured by sequencing in a study of PD-1 blockade in classical Hodgkin lymphoma. Clones were sequenced by immunoSEQ multiplex PCR, and TCRdb holds only the in-frame ones, with some missing. The sample has 100,000 to 130,000 clones; 80% to 90% are singletons. As regards this clone: What it recognizes is unknown.

Study-wide results and limits: In CD4+ cells, TCR diversity went up significantly by C4D1, but in CD8+ cells it did not. Underlying causes for the observed repertoire differences were not defined, possibly disease activity or prior therapy. As was reported, newly diagnosed patients showed lower baseline TCR diversity than healthy donors did. Newly diagnosed patients had diversity similar to the baseline diversity of complete responders.

The CDR3 is made up of 14 amino acids. Germline V gene sequence: CDR1 SQVTM, CDR2 ANQGSEA. V shed 3 bases and J 4 bases; nucleotides not matched to a gene: 3. Every patient was affected by relapse after autologous stem cell transplantation, while exposure to brentuximab vedotin was not uniform. This rearrangement joins TRBV29-1 to TRBJ2-1, with 10 positions matching TRBD2. Sequencing used peripheral blood mononuclear cells (PBMCs), obtained before the second cycle of nivolumab. The origin of this receptor is a human donor with classical Hodgkin lymphoma. The CDR3 sequence: CSVDPLAGYNEQFF. The CDR3, as DNA: TGCAGCGTTGACCCACTAGCGGGGTACAATGAGCAGTTCTTC.